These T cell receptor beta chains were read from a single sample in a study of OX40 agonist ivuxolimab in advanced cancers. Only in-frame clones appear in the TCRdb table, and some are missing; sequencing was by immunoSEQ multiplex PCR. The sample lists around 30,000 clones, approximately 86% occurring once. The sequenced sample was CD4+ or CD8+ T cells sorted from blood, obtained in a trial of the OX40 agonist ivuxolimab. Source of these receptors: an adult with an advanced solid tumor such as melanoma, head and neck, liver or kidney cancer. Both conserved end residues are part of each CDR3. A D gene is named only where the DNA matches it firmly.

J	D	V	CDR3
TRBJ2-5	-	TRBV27	CASSLWGLEETQYF
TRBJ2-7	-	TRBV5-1	CASSLGGLVQYF
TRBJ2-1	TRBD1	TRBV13	CASSFLGTGFLEQFF
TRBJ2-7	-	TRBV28	CASSYPIRPYEQYF
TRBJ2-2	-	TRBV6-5	CASSYSSTGELFF
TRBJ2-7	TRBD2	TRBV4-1	CASSPQSGGDSYEQYF
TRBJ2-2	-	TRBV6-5	CASSYGAGELFF
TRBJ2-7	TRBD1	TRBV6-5	CASSFGTEVSYEQYF
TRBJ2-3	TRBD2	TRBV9	CASSVASGGTDTQYF
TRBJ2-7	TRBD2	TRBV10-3	CAIRTKLAGRDEQYF
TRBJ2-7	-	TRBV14	CASSHGGTGDEQYF
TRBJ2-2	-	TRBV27	CASSRRRDTWGAVF
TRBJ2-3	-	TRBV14	CASSQDRMTGPNTDTQYF
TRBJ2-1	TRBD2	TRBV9	CASSPGGAGGAGNEQFF
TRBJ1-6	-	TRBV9	CASSVEGANSPLHF
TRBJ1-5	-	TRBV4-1	CASSQDPQQGPSNQPQHF
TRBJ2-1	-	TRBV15	CATSPRYNEQFF
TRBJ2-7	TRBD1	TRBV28	CASSFGTELYEQYF
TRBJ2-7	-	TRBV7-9	CASSQTTQREQYF
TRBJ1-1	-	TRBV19	CASSGRGQLEAFF
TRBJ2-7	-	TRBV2	CASRSGISYEQYF
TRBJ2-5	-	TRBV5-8	CASSWRGVGQETQYF
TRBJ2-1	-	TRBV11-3	CASSPRVAGTHNEQFF
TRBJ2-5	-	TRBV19	CASSIQPGIQETQYF
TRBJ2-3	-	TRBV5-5	CASSLGETSTDTQYF
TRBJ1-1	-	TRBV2	CARGRDMNTEAFF
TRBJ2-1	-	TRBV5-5	CASSRAPPAHEQFF
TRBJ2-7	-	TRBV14	CASSQDLAGPHLAYEQYF
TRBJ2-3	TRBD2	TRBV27	CASRLAGETDTQYF
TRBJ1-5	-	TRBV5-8	CASSLGQISNQPQHF
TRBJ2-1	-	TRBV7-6	CASSFGTLGDEQFF
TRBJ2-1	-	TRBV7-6	CASSLQLYNEQFF
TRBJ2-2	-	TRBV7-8	CASSLVGGELFF
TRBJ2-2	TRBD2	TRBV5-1	CASSLGSGGAFTGELFF
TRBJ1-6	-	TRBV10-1	CASSESTGNFSPLHF
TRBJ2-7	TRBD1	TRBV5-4	CASSFYGQAYEQYF
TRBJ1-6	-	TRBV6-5	CASREGLRGNSPLHF
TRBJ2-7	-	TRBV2	CASKGGVSYEQYF
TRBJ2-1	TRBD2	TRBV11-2	CASSLNLAGGEKYNEQFF
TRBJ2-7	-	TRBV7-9	CASSISGSYEQYF
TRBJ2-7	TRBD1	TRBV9	CASSPRQGESSYEQYF
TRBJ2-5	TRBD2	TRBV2	CASSEEREEWETQYF
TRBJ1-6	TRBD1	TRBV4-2	CASSQGAAPGQGDSPLHF
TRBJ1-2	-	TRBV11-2	CASSLERLYYGYTF
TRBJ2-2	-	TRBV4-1	CASSQERLEMNTGELFF
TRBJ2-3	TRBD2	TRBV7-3	CASSFSGTSGGDTDTQYF
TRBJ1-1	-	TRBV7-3	CASSLTGSLPFF
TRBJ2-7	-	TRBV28	CASSFHGETYEQYF
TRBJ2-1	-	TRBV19	CASRDFLSSYNEQFF
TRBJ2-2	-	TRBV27	CASSLLNTGELFF
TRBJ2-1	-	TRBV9	CASSASGTPKFF
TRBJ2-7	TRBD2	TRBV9	CASSVAGTSSYEQYF
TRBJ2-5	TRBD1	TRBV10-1	CASSVSGQAQETQYF
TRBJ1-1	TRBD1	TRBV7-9	CASSLVVTGGRAEAFF
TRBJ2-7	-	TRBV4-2	CASSQGGREQYF
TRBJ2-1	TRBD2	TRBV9	CASSESGRENEQFF
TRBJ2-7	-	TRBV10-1	CASSEGWRGDEQYF
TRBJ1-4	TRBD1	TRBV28	CASSQTGQGDEKLFF
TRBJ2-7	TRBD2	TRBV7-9	CASSFPGLAGGPSSYEQYF